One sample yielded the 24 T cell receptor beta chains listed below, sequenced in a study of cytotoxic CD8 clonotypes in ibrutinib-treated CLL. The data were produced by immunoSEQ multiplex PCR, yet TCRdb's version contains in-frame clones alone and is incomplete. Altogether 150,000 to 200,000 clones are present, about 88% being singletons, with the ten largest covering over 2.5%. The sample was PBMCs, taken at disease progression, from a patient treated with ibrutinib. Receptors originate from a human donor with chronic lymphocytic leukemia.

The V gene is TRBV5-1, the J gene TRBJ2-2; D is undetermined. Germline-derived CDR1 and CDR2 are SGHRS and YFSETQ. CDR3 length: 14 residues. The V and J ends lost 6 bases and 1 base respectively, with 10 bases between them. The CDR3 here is CASTLVVNTGELFF. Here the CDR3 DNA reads TGCGCCAGCACCCTGGTAGTGAACACCGGGGAGCTGTTTTTT. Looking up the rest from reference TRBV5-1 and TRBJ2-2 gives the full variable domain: KAGVTQTPRYLIKTRGQQVTLSCSPISGHRSVSWYQQTPGQGLQFLFEYFSETQRNKGNFPGRFSGRQFSNSRSEMNVSTLELGDSALYLCASTLVVNTGELFFGEGSRLTVL.

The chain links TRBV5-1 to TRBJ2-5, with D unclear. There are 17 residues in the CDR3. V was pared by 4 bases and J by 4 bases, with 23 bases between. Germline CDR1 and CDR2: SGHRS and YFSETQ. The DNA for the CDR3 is TGCGCCAGCAGCCCAGCGTTTTCCACCCAGTACAGAGAGACCCAGTACTTC. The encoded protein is CASSPAFSTQYRETQYF.

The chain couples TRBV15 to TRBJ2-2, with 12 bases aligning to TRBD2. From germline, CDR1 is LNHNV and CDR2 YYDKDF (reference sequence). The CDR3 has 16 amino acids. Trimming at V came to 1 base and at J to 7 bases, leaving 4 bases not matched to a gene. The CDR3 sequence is CATSRGLAGGIGELFF. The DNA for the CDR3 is TGTGCCACCAGCAGAGGTCTAGCGGGAGGGATCGGGGAGCTGTTTTTT.

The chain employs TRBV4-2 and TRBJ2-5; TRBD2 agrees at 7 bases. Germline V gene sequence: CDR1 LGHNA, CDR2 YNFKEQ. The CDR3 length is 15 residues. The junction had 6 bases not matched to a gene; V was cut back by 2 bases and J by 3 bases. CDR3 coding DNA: TGTGCCAGCAGCCAATCGGCTAGCGGAAAAGAGACCCAGTACTTC. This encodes CASSQSASGKETQYF.

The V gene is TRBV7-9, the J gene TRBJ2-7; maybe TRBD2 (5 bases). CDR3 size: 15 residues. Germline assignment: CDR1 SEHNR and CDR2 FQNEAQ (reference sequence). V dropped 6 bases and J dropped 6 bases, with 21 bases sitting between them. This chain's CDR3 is CASRDGNNRRGEQYF. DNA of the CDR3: TGTGCCAGCAGAGACGGGAACAATCGACGGGGCGAGCAGTACTTC.

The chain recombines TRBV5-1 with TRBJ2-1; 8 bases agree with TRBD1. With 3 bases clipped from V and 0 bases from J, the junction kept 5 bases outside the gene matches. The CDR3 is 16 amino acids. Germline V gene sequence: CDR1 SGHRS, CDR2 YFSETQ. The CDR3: CASSSDRARSYNEQFF. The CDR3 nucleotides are TGCGCCAGCAGCTCGGACAGGGCCCGCTCCTACAATGAGCAGTTCTTC.

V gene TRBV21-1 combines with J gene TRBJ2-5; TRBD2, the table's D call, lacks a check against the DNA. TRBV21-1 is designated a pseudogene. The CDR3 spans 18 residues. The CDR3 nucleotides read TGTGCCAGCAGCAAAGGGGGCGTCGGACTAGCGGGAGAGGAGACCCAGTACTTC. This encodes CASSKGGVGLAGEETQYF.

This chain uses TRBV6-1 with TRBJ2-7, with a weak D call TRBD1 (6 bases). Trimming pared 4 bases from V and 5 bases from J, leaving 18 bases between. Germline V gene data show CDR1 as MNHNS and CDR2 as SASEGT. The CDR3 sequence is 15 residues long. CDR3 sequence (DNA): TGTGCCAGCAGTGGCAAGTCGGCAGGGGCTGACGAGCAGTACTTC. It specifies CASSGKSAGADEQYF.

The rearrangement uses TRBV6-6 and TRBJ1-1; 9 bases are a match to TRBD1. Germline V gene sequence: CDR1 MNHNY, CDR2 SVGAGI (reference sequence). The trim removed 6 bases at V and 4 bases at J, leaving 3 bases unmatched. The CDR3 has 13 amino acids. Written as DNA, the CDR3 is TGTGCCAGCAGGCCGGGACAGGGCACTGAAGCTTTCTTT. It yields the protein CASRPGQGTEAFF.

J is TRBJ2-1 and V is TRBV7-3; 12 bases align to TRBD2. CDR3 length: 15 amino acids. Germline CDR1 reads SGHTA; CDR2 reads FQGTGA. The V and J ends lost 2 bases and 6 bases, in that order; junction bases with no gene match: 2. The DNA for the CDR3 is TGTGCCAGCAGCTTAGGACTAGCGGGATCCAATGAGCAGTTCTTC. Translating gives CASSLGLAGSNEQFF.

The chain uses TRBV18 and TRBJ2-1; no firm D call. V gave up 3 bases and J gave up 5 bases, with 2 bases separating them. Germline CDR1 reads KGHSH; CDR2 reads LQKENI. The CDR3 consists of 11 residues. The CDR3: CASSPNNEQFF. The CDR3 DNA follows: TGTGCCAGCTCACCGAACAATGAGCAGTTCTTC.

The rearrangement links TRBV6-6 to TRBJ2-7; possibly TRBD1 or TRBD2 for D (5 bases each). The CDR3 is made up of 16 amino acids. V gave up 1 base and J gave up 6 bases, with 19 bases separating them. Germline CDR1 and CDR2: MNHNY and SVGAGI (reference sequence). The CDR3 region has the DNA TGTGCCAGCAGTTACTATAATACGGGACCCAGAGGCGAGCAGTACTTC. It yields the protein CASSYYNTGPRGEQYF.

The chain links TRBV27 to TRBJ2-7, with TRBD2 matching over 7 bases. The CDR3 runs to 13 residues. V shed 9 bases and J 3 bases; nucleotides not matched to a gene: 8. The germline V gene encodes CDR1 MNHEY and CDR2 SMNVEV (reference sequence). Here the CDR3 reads CASRMGGGYEQYF. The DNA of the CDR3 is TGTGCCAGTAGGATGGGGGGGGGCTACGAGCAGTACTTC.

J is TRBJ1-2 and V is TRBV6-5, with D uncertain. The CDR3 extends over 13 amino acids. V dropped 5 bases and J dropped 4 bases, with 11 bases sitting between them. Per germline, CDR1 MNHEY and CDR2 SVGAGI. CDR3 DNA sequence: TGTGCCAGCAGTACCCCGGACGGCTATGGCTACACCTTC. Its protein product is CASSTPDGYGYTF.

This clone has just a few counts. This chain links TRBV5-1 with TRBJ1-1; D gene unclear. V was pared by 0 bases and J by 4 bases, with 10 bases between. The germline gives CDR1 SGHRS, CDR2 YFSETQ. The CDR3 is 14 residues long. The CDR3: CASSLVGRSTEAFF. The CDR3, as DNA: TGCGCCAGCAGCTTGGTGGGCAGGAGCACTGAAGCTTTCTTT.

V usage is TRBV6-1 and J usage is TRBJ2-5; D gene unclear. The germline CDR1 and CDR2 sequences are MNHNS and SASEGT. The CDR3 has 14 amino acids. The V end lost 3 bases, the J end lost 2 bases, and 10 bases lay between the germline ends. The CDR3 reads CASSERLAQETQYF. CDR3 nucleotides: TGTGCCAGCAGTGAGAGGCTTGCACAAGAGACCCAGTACTTC.

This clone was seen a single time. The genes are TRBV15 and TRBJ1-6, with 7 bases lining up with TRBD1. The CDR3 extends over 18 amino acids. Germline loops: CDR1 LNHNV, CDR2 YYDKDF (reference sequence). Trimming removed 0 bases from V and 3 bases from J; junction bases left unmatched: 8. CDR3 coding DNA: TGTGCCACCAGCAGAGAGACAGGGTTTAACTACTATAATTCACCCCTCCACTTT. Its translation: CATSRETGFNYYNSPLHF.

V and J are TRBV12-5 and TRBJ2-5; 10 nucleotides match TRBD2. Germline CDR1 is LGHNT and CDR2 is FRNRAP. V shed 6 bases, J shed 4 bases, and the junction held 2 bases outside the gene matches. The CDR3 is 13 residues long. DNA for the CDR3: TGTGCTAGTGGCCGACTAGCGGGAGAGACCCAGTACTTC. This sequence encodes CASGRLAGETQYF. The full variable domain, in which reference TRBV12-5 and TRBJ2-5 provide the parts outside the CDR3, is DARVTQTPRHKVTEMGQEVTMRCQPILGHNTVFWYRQTMMQGLELLAYFRNRAPLDDSGMPKDRFSAEMPDATLATLKIQPSEPRDSAVYFCASGRLAGETQYFGPGTRLLVL.

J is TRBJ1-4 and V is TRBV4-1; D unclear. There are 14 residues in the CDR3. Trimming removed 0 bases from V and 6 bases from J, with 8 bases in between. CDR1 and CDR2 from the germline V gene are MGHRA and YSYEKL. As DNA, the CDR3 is TGCGCCAGCAGCCAAGATCAGCCGGATGAAAAACTGTTTTTT. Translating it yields CASSQDQPDEKLFF.

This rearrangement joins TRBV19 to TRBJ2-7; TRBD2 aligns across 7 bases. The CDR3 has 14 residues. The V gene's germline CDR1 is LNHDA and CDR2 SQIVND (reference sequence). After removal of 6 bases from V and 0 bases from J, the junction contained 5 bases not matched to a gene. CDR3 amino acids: CASSALANSYEQYF. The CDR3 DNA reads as TGTGCCAGTAGCGCACTAGCGAACTCCTACGAGCAGTACTTC.

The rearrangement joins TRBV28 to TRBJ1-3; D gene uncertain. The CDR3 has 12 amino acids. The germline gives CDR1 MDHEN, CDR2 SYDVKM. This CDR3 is CALGSSGNTIYF. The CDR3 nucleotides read TGTGCACTGGGAAGCTCTGGAAACACCATATATTTT.

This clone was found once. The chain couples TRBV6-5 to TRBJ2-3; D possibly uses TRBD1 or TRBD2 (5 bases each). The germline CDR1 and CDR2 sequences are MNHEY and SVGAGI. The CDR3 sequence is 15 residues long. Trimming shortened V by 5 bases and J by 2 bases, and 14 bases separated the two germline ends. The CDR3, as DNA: TGTGCCAGCAGTCGGCCGGGACCAAACACAGATACGCAGTATTTT. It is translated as CASSRPGPNTDTQYF.

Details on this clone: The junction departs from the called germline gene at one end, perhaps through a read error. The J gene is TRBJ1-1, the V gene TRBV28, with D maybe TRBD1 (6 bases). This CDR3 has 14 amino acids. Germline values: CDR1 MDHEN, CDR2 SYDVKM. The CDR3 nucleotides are TGTGCCAGCAGAGGGGGTGCAGTGAACTCTGAAGCTTTCTTT. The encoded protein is CASRGGAVNSEAFF. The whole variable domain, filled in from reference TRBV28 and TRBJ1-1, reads DVKVTQSSRYLVKRTGEKVFLECVQDMDHENMFWYRQDPGLGLRLIYFSYDVKMKEKGDIPEGYSVSREKKERFSLILESASTNQTSMYLCASRGGAVNSEAFFGQGTRLTVV.

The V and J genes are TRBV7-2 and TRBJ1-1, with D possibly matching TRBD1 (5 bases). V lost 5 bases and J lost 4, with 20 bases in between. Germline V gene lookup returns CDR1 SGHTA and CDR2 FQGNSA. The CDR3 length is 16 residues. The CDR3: CASSRNSGRLGTEAFF. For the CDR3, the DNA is TGTGCCAGCAGCCGGAACTCGGGGCGGCTTGGCACTGAAGCTTTCTTT.